This TCR beta chain was found in a study of T cell clones after liver transplantation. Study overall: Pre-transplant mixed lymphocyte reactions yielded third-party-reactive TCRbeta sequences as comparators for graft-donor-reactive sequences.

Generated by immunoSEQ multiplex PCR, the TCRdb table keeps only in-frame clones and is missing some. The table includes about 72,000 clones, roughly nine tenths detected once. In germline, CDR1 is MNHEY, CDR2 SMNVEV (reference sequence). V lost 8 bases and J 3 bases, leaving 17 bases between the germline ends. The CDR3 extends over 14 amino acids. This chain uses TRBV27 with TRBJ2-7, with D perhaps matching TRBD1 or TRBD2 (7 bases each). The receptor comes from a human donor who received a liver transplant. Sequencing used CD4+ T cells from blood, obtained before liver transplant. CDR3 nucleotide sequence: TGTGCCAGCGCAGCGGGACAGACTAACTACGAGCAGTACTTC. This gives the protein CASAAGQTNYEQYF.